Presented here are 5 T cell receptor beta chains from one specimen sequenced in a study of blood T cell repertoires in COVID-19. Profiling relied on immunoSEQ multiplex PCR, and the TCRdb table lists in-frame clones only, not all of them. The table has some 670,000 clones, about 87% seen once. Material for sequencing was peripheral blood. The receptors originated from a woman younger than 30 with acute or convalescent COVID-19.

V and J are TRBV30 and TRBJ2-5; D uncertain. CDR3 length equals 13 residues. Germline V lookup: CDR1 GTSNPN, CDR2 SVGIG (reference sequence). V dropped 0 bases and J dropped 4 bases, with 9 bases sitting between them. CDR3 DNA: TGTGCCTGGAGTGTACCAGTTGTAGAGACCCAGTACTTC. Encoded protein: CAWSVPVVETQYF.

This clone was detected a few times. CDR3 in amino acids: CASSPDSPGGRVTEAFF. CDR3 in DNA: TGTGCCAGCAGTCCCGACTCACCAGGGGGTAGGGTCACTGAAGCTTTCTTT. The chain employs TRBV27 and TRBJ1-1; 7 bases align to TRBD1. Germline loops: CDR1 MNHEY, CDR2 SMNVEV (reference sequence). The CDR3 runs 17 residues. The trim removed 5 bases at V and 4 bases at J, leaving 16 bases unmatched.

This chain joins TRBV30 and TRBJ1-6; TRBD1 agrees at 8 bases. CDR1 is GTSNPN, CDR2 SVGIG, per germline (reference sequence). The V and J ends lost 2 bases and 8 bases, in that order; junction bases with no gene match: 8. CDR3 length: 15 residues. CDR3 coding DNA: TGTGCCTGGAGTCCCAAGGGGACAGGTGATTCACCCCTCCACTTT. Translating it yields CAWSPKGTGDSPLHF. Filled out from reference TRBV30 and TRBJ1-6, the complete variable domain reads SQTIHQWPATLVQPVGSPLSLECTVEGTSNPNLYWYRQAAGRGLQLLFYSVGIGQISSEVPQNLSASRPQDRQFILSSKKLLLSDSGFYLCAWSPKGTGDSPLHFGNGTRLTVT.

The chain carries TRBV7-8 and TRBJ2-3; possible D gene TRBD2, 5 bases. Trimming removed 1 base from V and 1 base from J, with 6 bases in between. Germline CDR1 reads SGHVS; CDR2 reads FQNEAQ. The CDR3 consists of 14 residues. CDR3 residues: CASSLVGGTDTQYF. For the CDR3, the DNA is TGTGCCAGCAGCTTAGTCGGGGGCACAGATACGCAGTATTTT.

The chain carries TRBV28 and TRBJ1-1, with 7 bases fitting TRBD1. The ends lost 6 bases at V and 1 base at J; junction bases unmatched: 8. The CDR3 covers 15 residues. CDR1 and CDR2 from the germline V gene are MDHEN and SYDVKM. This CDR3 reads CASSQPRTGNTEAFF. The CDR3 nucleotides read TGTGCCAGCAGCCAACCTAGGACAGGGAACACTGAAGCTTTCTTT.